These 23 T cell receptor beta chains originate from one sample sequenced in a study of T cells in Graves' hyperthyroidism and ophthalmopathy. TCR beta CDR3 regions were amplified from RNA. With the HTBI primer set, the TCR CDR3 went through a first round of RT-PCR. TCRdb processed the multiplex PCR reads anew with MiXCR; each CDR3 protein has one entry. Found here are 350,000 to 400,000 distinct CDR3 sequences, over 15% of them singletons; the top ten hold roughly 3.5%. Sequencing was carried out using blood. Receptors were obtained from a woman aged 18-29 years with Graves' hyperthyroidism.

This clonotype was counted at least ten times. The chain uses TRBV25-1 and TRBJ1-2; D ambiguous. The V gene lost 7 bases and the J gene lost 6 bases, with 18 bases spanning the gap. Germline lookup yields CDR1 MGHDK and CDR2 SYGVNS. The CDR3 loop spans 14 amino acids. The CDR3 region is CASKPRVGRDGYTF. CDR3 nucleotides: TGTGCCAGCAAACCCCGGGTTGGTAGGGATGGCTACACCTTC.

This clonotype was observed a handful of times. The chain uses TRBV12-3 or TRBV12-4 and TRBJ1-2; D is unresolved. This CDR3 region has 11 residues. V shed 10 bases and J shed 3 bases, with 9 bases lying between them. CDR3 loop: CATWMDYGYTF. In DNA, the CDR3 is TGTGCCACCTGGATGGACTATGGCTACACCTTC.

Notes on this clonotype: At one of its ends the junction is not consistent with the germline gene, which may arise from a read error. The chain carries TRBV12-3 or TRBV12-4 and TRBJ2-5, with 12 bases that match TRBD2. There are 16 residues in the CDR3. CDR3 sequence reads: CASSLAGGPGSETQYF. The DNA of the CDR3 is TGTGCCAGCAGTCTAGCGGGGGGGCCGGGTTCAGAGACCCAGTACTTC.

About this clonotype itself: This may stem from a read error, because a much larger clone lies one nucleotide away. The CDR3 carries no conserved terminal phenylalanine or tryptophan, so it likely arises from a read error. The chain uses TRBV3-1 and TRBJ1-1; D is unclear. Germline CDR1 reads LGHDT; CDR2 reads YNNKEL (reference sequence). V shed 3 bases and J shed 10 bases, with 15 bases lying between them. The CDR3 length is 13 residues. CDR3 DNA: TGTGCCAGCAGCCAGCCCTACCGCTCAGGAGCTTTCTTA. It codes for CASSQPYRSGAFL.

In nucleotides, the CDR3 is TGTGCCAGCAACCCCGTGGAGGTTGGTGAGACCCAGTACTTC. Amino acid sequence: CASNPVEVGETQYF. The chain is built from TRBV5-6 and TRBJ2-5, with D perhaps TRBD2 (5 bases). V was clipped by 6 bases and J by 5 bases, with 17 bases between them. Germline CDR1 reads SGHDT; CDR2 reads YYEEEE. CDR3 length equals 14 residues.

This clonotype was seen at least ten times. The V and J genes are TRBV12-3 or TRBV12-4 and TRBJ1-5; no firm D call. There are 14 residues in the CDR3. Between the trimmed V and J ends, which lost 3 bases and 7 bases, there was a span of 13 bases. The CDR3 nucleotides read TGTGCCAGCAGTTTCGTCCCTTTAGGCCAGCCCCAGCATTTT. This gives the protein CASSFVPLGQPQHF.

This clonotype came up many times. The chain carries TRBV11-2 and TRBJ1-2; D gene uncertain. The CDR3 spans 12 residues. V lost 5 bases and J lost 5, with 9 bases in between. Germline V gene sequence: CDR1 SGHAT, CDR2 FQNNGV. CDR3 coding DNA: TGTGCCAGCAGCCCAGACGAGTATGGCTACACCTTC. Protein product: CASSPDEYGYTF.

This clonotype was seen ten or more times. The DNA for the CDR3 is TGTGCCAGCATCGAACGTAGCGGGGGGACCTTCTCCTACGAGCAGTACTTC. Amino acid sequence: CASIERSGGTFSYEQYF. This chain uses TRBV6-1 with TRBJ2-7; 10 nucleotides align to TRBD2. V lost 7 bases to trimming and J lost 0 bases; unmatched junction nucleotides: 12. There are 17 residues in the CDR3. CDR1 is MNHNS and CDR2 is SASEGT in the germline V gene.

In this sample, this clonotype turned up many times. The chain uses TRBV28 and TRBJ2-7; D is uncertain. Germline loops: CDR1 MDHEN, CDR2 SYDVKM. V was clipped by 5 bases and J by 0 bases, with 11 bases between them. The CDR3 is 14 amino acids. The CDR3 is CASSQQINSYEQYF. CDR3 nucleotide sequence: TGTGCCAGCAGTCAACAGATAAACTCCTACGAGCAGTACTTC.

This clonotype was observed a few times. Given a much more abundant clone one base away, this may be a read error. CDR3 residues: CAWSRENTEASF. In DNA, the CDR3 is TGTGCCTGGAGCAGGGAGAACACTGAAGCTTCCTTT. This chain connects TRBV30 to TRBJ1-1; TRBD1 might be the D (5 bases). From germline, CDR1 is GTSNPN and CDR2 SVGIG (reference sequence). The length of the CDR3 is 12 residues.

The chain couples TRBV18 to TRBJ2-3; D call uncertain. Trimming shortened V by 5 bases and J by 4 bases, and 4 bases separated the two germline ends. CDR1 and CDR2 (germline): KGHSH, LQKENI. This CDR3 spans 11 amino acids. CDR3 coding DNA: TGTGCCAGCTCAGACGCAGATACGCAGTATTTT. It specifies CASSDADTQYF.

This clonotype was counted at least ten times. The rearrangement uses TRBV20-1 and TRBJ1-1; D unclear. This CDR3 contains 13 residues. Per the germline V gene, CDR1 is DFQATT and CDR2 is SNEGSKA (reference sequence). Deletions cut 3 bases from V and 2 bases from J, with 10 bases between. For the CDR3, the DNA is TGCAGTGCTAGTGTGGAGGGAAACACTGAAGCTTTCTTT. Protein product: CSASVEGNTEAFF.

This clonotype was picked up a small number of times. The rearrangement uses TRBV20-1 and TRBJ2-5; D might be TRBD2 (5 bases). V was shortened by 7 bases and J by 1 base, with 19 bases between the two germline ends. CDR1 and CDR2 (germline): DFQATT, SNEGSKA (reference sequence). The CDR3 covers 15 residues. CDR3 DNA: TGCAGTGTCCCAGGCCAGCGGAGCTTCCAAGAGACCCAGTACTTC. Translated, it gives CSVPGQRSFQETQYF.

This clonotype has at least ten counts. The CDR3 loop reads CASSPPLAYGNTIYF. Written as DNA, the CDR3 is TGTGCCAGCAGCCCGCCATTAGCGTACGGAAACACCATATATTTT. The chain couples TRBV12-3 or TRBV12-4 to TRBJ1-3; D is unresolved. V was pared by 6 bases and J by 4 bases, with 16 bases between. CDR3 length: 15 residues.

This clonotype was seen many times. The J gene is TRBJ2-7, the V gene TRBV11-2; the match to TRBD2 covers 12 bases. The V gene's germline CDR1 is SGHAT and CDR2 FQNNGV. The CDR3 has 17 residues. Losses at the gene ends were 5 bases for V and 2 bases for J; bases not matched to a gene: 10. The CDR3 here is CASSPYPTSGGPYEQYF. The CDR3 DNA follows: TGTGCCAGCAGCCCCTATCCGACTAGCGGGGGTCCCTACGAGCAGTACTTC.

This clonotype was seen a handful of times. The chain couples TRBV30 to TRBJ2-2; D not resolved. Trimming cost V 0 bases and J 5 bases, with 1 base left between them. In germline, CDR1 is GTSNPN, CDR2 SVGIG (reference sequence). The length of the CDR3 is 11 residues. CDR3 amino acids: CAWSVTGELFF. The CDR3 coding sequence is TGTGCCTGGAGTGTAACCGGGGAGCTGTTTTTT.

The sample holds a few counts of this clonotype. The chain is built from TRBV7-3 and TRBJ2-2, with TRBD1 matching over 8 bases. With 4 bases clipped from V and 6 bases from J, the junction kept 7 bases outside the gene matches. The CDR3 covers 15 residues. CDR1 SGHTA and CDR2 FQGTGA come from the germline V gene. The CDR3 nucleotides are TGTGCCAGCAGCTCCCCGGGACAGGTACCCGGGGAGCTGTTTTTT. It is translated as CASSSPGQVPGELFF.

This clonotype was detected many times. The V and J genes are TRBV18 and TRBJ2-7; 8 bases agree with TRBD1. V shed 3 bases, J shed 0 bases, and the junction held 4 bases outside the gene matches. The length of the CDR3 is 15 residues. The germline V gene encodes CDR1 KGHSH and CDR2 LQKENI. CDR3 region: CASSPGQAVSYEQYF. The CDR3 DNA is TGTGCCAGCTCACCGGGACAGGCCGTCTCCTACGAGCAGTACTTC.

This clonotype has a single count. The DNA of the CDR3 is TGTGCCACCAGTGCGACTAGTAGCTACGAGCAGTACTTC. Translating it yields CATSATSSYEQYF. The chain joins TRBV24-1 to TRBJ2-7, with a possible D match to TRBD2 (6 bases). Germline CDR1 and CDR2: KGHDR and SFDVKD. The CDR3 is 13 residues long. V was cut by 5 bases and J by 3 bases, with 10 bases left in between.

The sample holds many counts of this clonotype. The gene calls are TRBV10-3 and TRBJ2-7; TRBD1 is a possible D gene (6 bases). Germline CDR1 reads ENHRY; CDR2 reads SYGVKD. The CDR3 covers 14 residues. Trimming cost V 7 bases and J 0 bases, with 13 bases left between them. CDR3: CAIKRTDFSYEQYF. CDR3 coding DNA: TGTGCCATCAAGAGGACAGACTTCTCCTACGAGCAGTACTTC.

Many counts were recorded for this clonotype. V and J are TRBV7-9 and TRBJ1-1, with D maybe TRBD1 (5 bases). This CDR3 spans 14 amino acids. V lost 4 bases, J lost 2 bases, and 11 bases lay in between. Germline CDR1 reads SEHNR; CDR2 reads FQNEAQ (reference sequence). The CDR3 spells CASSWGGGNTEAFF. The CDR3 DNA reads TGTGCCAGCAGCTGGGGCGGGGGAAACACTGAAGCTTTCTTT.

This clonotype was found many times. The rearrangement links TRBV12-3 or TRBV12-4 to TRBJ2-6; the D gene is possibly TRBD2 (6 bases). The CDR3 has 19 amino acids. V lost 3 bases to trimming and J lost 0 bases, with 18 bases between them. DNA of the CDR3: TGTGCCAGCAGTTTGGAGCGGGCCACAAGGTCCTCTGGGGCCAACGTCCTGACTTTC. Amino acid sequence: CASSLERATRSSGANVLTF.

This clonotype was seen many times. The rearrangement links TRBV5-1 to TRBJ2-6, with no clear D. V was pared by 4 bases and J by 2 bases, with 13 bases between. Per the germline V gene, CDR1 is SGHRS and CDR2 is YFSETQ. The CDR3 extends over 16 amino acids. CDR3 loop: CASSLRRVTGANVLTF. As DNA, the CDR3 is TGCGCCAGCAGCCTACGTCGGGTAACTGGGGCCAACGTCCTGACTTTC.